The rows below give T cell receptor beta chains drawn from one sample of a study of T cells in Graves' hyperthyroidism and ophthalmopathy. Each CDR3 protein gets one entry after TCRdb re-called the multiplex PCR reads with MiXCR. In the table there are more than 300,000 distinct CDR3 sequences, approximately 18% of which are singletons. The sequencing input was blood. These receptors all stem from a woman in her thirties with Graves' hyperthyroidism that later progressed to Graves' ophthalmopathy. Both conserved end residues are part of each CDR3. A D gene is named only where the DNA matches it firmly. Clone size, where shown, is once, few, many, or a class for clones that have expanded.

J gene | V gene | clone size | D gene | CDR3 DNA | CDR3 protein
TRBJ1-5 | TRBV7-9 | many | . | TGTGCCAGCAGTATACCGGGCCGACTGTATAGCAATCAGCCCCAGCATTTT | CASSIPGRLYSNQPQHF
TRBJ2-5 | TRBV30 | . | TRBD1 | TGTGCCTGGGACAGGGGACTGCAAGAGACCCAGTACTTC | CAWDRGLQETQYF
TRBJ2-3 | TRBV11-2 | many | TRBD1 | TGTGCCAGCAGCTCAGGGTCTTTGGACAGGGGGCGCGCTACGCAGTATTTT | CASSSGSLDRGRATQYF
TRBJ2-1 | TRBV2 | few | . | TGTGCCAGCACCCCCTCCGTTTTATCCCCTGAGCAGTTCTTC | CASTPSVLSPEQFF
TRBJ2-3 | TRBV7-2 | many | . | TGTGCCAGCAGCTTAGCGGTGGCTAGGGAAGCAGATACGCAGTATTTT | CASSLAVAREADTQYF
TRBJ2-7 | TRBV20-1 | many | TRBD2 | TGCAGTGCTCTTAGCGGGAACTCCTACGAGCAGTACTTC | CSALSGNSYEQYF
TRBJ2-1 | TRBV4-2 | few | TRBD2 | TGTGCCAGCAGCCAAACCAGCGGGGACAATGAGCAGTTCTTC | CASSQTSGDNEQFF
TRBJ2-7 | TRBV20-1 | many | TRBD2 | TGCAGCCCTAGCGGGGGGATCCTCTACGAGCAGTACTTC | CSPSGGILYEQYF
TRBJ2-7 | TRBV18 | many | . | TGTGCCAGCTCACCTAAGTGGACAATCTCCTACGAGCAGTACTTC | CASSPKWTISYEQYF
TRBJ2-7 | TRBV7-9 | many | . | TGTGCCAGCAGCTTAAGTCCCAACTACGAGCAGTACTTC | CASSLSPNYEQYF
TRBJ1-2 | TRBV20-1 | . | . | TGCAGTGCTATACGGGGGGTTCTGTACACCTTC | CSAIRGVLYTF
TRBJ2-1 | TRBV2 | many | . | TGTGCCAGCATGTGGGGCGAGAGCTCCTACAATGAGCAGTTCTTC | CASMWGESSYNEQFF
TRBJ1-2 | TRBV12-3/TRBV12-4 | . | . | TGTGCCAGCAGACCCCGTGAGGATTGTGGCTACACCTTC | CASRPREDCGYTF
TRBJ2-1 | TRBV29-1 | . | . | TGCAGCGCCATAGCGGTTGCCAATGAGCAGTTCTTC | CSAIAVANEQFF
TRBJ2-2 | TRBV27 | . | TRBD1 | TGTGCCAGCAGTTTATACCCCGACAGGGGTGGGGCCGGGGAGCTGTTTTTT | CASSLYPDRGGAGELFF
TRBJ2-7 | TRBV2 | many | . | TGTGCCAGCAGCGATAACAGGGCCCGCGAGCAGTACTTC | CASSDNRAREQYF
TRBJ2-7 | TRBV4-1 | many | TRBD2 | TGCGCCAGCAGCCAGGGCCTAGCGGGAGCCGAGGAGTACTTC | CASSQGLAGAEEYF
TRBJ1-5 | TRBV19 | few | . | TGTGCCAGTAGTTTGGGAGCTCCAAATCAGCCCCAGCATTTT | CASSLGAPNQPQHF
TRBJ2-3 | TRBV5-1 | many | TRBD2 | TGCGCCAGCAGCTTGGCGACTAGCGGGAGCACAGATACGCAGTATTTT | CASSLATSGSTDTQYF
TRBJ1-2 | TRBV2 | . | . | TGTGCCAGCAGTGAAGAGCTGGATGCGGGCTATGGCTACACCTTC | CASSEELDAGYGYTF
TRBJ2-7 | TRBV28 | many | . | TGTGCCAGCAGTTTGATCAGCGCAACCTACGAGCAGTACTTC | CASSLISATYEQYF
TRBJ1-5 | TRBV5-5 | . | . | TGTGCCAGCAGCCACATGCCCGCAGGGTTAAGCAATCAGCCCCAGCATTTT | CASSHMPAGLSNQPQHF
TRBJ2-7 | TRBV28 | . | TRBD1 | TGTGCCAGCAGGCGACAGGGCCGTACCTACGAGCAGTACTTC | CASRRQGRTYEQYF
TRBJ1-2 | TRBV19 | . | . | TGTGCCAGTAGTATCCCGACAGTCGGAGGCTACACCTTC | CASSIPTVGGYTF
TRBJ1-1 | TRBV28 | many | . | TGTGCCAGCAGTTTCCCATCTACCACGGGGAACACTGAAGCTTTCTTT | CASSFPSTTGNTEAFF
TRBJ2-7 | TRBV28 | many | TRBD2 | TGTGCCAGCAGTTTATTTACTAGCGGGAGATACGAGCAGTACTTC | CASSLFTSGRYEQYF
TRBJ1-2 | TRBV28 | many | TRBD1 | TGTGCCAGCAGTCCCGGGACAGCTAACTATGGCTACACCTTC | CASSPGTANYGYTF
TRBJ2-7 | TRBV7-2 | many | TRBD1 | TGTGCCAGCAGGATTGGGACAGTTTACGAGCAGTACTTC | CASRIGTVYEQYF
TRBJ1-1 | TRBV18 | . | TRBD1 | TGTGCCAGCTCACCACCGGCAGGGGGCATGAACACTGAAGCTTTCTTT | CASSPPAGGMNTEAFF
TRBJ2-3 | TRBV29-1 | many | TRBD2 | TGCAGCGTAGGACAAGCGGGAGTATTGAGAGATACGCAGTATTTT | CSVGQAGVLRDTQYF
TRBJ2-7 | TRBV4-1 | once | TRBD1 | TGCGCCAGCGGCCCACCGGGACAGGGGACCTACGAGCAGTACTTC | CASGPPGQGTYEQYF
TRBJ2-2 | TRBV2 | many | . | TGTGCCAGCAAAAAAAGGTCGAACACCGGGGAGCTGTTTTTT | CASKKRSNTGELFF
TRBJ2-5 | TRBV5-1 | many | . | TGCGCCAGCAGCTCAGTACAGGGATCAGGAGAGACCCAGTACTTC | CASSSVQGSGETQYF
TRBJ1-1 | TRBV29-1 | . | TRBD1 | TGCAGCGTTGAAGCGACAGGGGGAAACACTGAAGCTTTCTTT | CSVEATGGNTEAFF
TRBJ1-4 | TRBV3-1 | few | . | TGTGCCAGCGGACAGCTTGCAACTAATGAAAAACTGTTTTTT | CASGQLATNEKLFF
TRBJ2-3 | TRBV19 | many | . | TGTGCCAGTACCGCCACTCCAAGCACAGATACGCAGTATTTT | CASTATPSTDTQYF
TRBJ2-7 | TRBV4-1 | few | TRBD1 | TGCGCCAGCAGCCCTTTTTCGGACAGGGACGAGCAGTACTTC | CASSPFSDRDEQYF
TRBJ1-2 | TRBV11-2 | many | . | TGTGCCAGCAGCCTTTCATACGGAGCGAACTATGGCTACACCTTC | CASSLSYGANYGYTF
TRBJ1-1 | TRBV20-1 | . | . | TGCAGTGCCCCAGAGCTGAACACTGAAGCTTTCTTT | CSAPELNTEAFF
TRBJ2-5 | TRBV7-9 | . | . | TGTGCCAGCAGCTTTGAAACAGGGTGGAAAGAGACCCAGTACTTC | CASSFETGWKETQYF
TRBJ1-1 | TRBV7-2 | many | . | TGTGCCAGCAGCTTAGACAGGCTGATGGCTTTCTTT | CASSLDRLMAFF
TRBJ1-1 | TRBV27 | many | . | TGTGCCAGCAGTCCCCTGGACCAGACGGCTGAAGCTTTCTTT | CASSPLDQTAEAFF
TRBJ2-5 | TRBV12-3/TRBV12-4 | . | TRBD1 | TGTGCCAGCAGTCCAGGACAGGTCGCGGAGACCCAGTACTTC | CASSPGQVAETQYF
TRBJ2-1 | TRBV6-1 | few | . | TGTGCCAGCAGTTCAGACTGGATGTCCAATGAGCAGTTCTTC | CASSSDWMSNEQFF
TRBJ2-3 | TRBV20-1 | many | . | TGCAGTGCTACTCCGGACCTCCAAGTTCTAACAGATACGCAGTATTTT | CSATPDLQVLTDTQYF